This entry is about one T cell receptor beta chain. Its antigen remains unknown. This specimen comes from a study of beta chain features in type 1 diabetes. Notes on the study in general: Shortening that was moderate but significant affected the TCRB CDR3s of Type 1 diabetes patients in all four CD4+ subsets.

CDR1 and CDR2 from the germline V gene are GTSNPN and SVGIG (reference sequence). V dropped 2 bases and J dropped 5; count of bases not matched to a gene: 7. This CDR3 comprises 14 residues. Expressed TCRB transcripts were sequenced after all isolated RNA was converted to cDNA. Repertoires were generated with immunoSEQ multiplex PCR, while TCRdb's copy carries only in-frame clones and drops some. The repertoire holds about 710,000 clones, with about 14% as singletons. Sample: naive CD4+ T cells from blood. The rearrangement uses TRBV30 and TRBJ2-5, with 8 bases matching TRBD2. This sequence originates from a man aged 18 to 35 with type 1 diabetes. CDR3 DNA sequence: TGTGCCTGGAGTAAAGGACTAGCTGTCGAGACCCAGTACTTC. Its translation is CAWSKGLAVETQYF.